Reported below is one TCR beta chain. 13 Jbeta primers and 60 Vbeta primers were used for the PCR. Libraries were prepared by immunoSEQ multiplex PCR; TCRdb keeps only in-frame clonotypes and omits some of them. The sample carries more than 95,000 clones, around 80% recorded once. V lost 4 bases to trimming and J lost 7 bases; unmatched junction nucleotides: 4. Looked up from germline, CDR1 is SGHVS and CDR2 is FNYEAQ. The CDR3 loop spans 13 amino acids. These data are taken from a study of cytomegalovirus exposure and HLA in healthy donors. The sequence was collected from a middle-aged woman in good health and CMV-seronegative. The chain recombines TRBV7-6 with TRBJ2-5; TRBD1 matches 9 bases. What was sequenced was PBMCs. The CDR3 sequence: CASSSLTGGTQYF. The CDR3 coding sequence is TGTGCCAGCAGCTCCCTGACAGGGGGGACCCAGTACTTC.